The 5 T cell receptor beta chains below come from one sample, sequenced in a study of blood T cell repertoires in COVID-19. Profiling relied on immunoSEQ multiplex PCR, and the TCRdb table lists in-frame clones only, not all of them. The sample carries approximately 180,000 clones, 75% to 90% recorded once. The material sequenced was PBMCs or T cells enriched from blood (not recorded which). The origin of the receptors is a woman aged 40 to 49 with acute COVID-19.

For the CDR3, the DNA is TGTGCCAGCAGTTACTCGACACAGGGGATCACTGAAGCTTTCTTT. It yields the protein CASSYSTQGITEAFF. The gene calls are TRBV6-5 and TRBJ1-1; 7 bases line up with TRBD1. The length of the CDR3 is 15 residues. With V trimmed by 0 bases and J by 4 bases, 5 bases remained unmatched. Germline CDR1 is MNHEY and CDR2 is SVGAGI.

Comments on this clone: Other DNA sequences in this specimen translate into the identical CDR3. The chain couples TRBV5-1 to TRBJ1-2; D possibly corresponds to TRBD1 (5 bases). Trimming took off 2 bases at V and 4 bases at J, with 9 bases between the two ends. The length of the CDR3 is 13 residues. The germline gives CDR1 SGHRS, CDR2 YFSETQ. For the CDR3, the DNA is TGCGCCAGCAGCTTAGGACAATCCTATGGCTACACCTTC. Translated, it gives CASSLGQSYGYTF.

The rearrangement joins TRBV5-4 to TRBJ2-3; no definite D call. V lost 1 base and J lost 2, with 11 bases in between. The CDR3 totals 15 residues. Germline assignment: CDR1 SGHNT and CDR2 YYREEE (reference sequence). CDR3 amino acids: CASSLTGSSTDTQYF. CDR3 in DNA: TGTGCCAGCAGCTTGACCGGGTCTTCCACAGATACGCAGTATTTT.

This clone showed up just once. This chain uses TRBV10-1 with TRBJ2-3, with 12 bases identical to TRBD2. Germline CDR1 WNHNN, CDR2 SYGVQD (reference sequence). The CDR3 is 19 residues long. The V segment lost 9 bases and the J segment 6 bases; nucleotides outside the gene matches: 22. This chain's CDR3 is CASFTLTSGGAHGPDTQYF. The CDR3 DNA sequence: TGCGCCAGTTTCACCCTGACTAGCGGGGGCGCACACGGGCCGGATACGCAGTATTTT.

J is TRBJ2-7 and V is TRBV12-3 or TRBV12-4; tentatively, D is TRBD2 (5 bases). The CDR3 contains 11 residues. V was trimmed by 4 bases and J by 6 bases, leaving 7 bases between them. CDR3 coding DNA: TGTGCCAGCAGTTCGGCGGGCGAGCAGTACTTC. Protein product: CASSSAGEQYF.